This TCR beta chain was recovered during a study of blood T cells in healthy people across ages. Findings and caveats of the study: Diversity was estimated from one million T cells, and these estimates were considered underestimates.

Trimming removed 3 bases at V and 3 bases at J, with 17 bases between. Germline CDR1 SGHDN, CDR2 FVKESK. This CDR3 is built from 16 residues. Isolation of PBMCs gave at least 7 million cells per sample. Turning to this clonotype: Its antigen is undetermined.

Then a second PCR, running about 6 to 11 cycles, was carried out with a sample-barcoded 5' primer and a J-beta primer mix. Each cDNA molecule was tagged by a template-switch adaptor that had 12 random nucleotides. TCRdb analysed the 5' RACE reads with MiXCR anew, one entry per CDR3 protein. The sample carries over a million distinct CDR3 sequences, 20% to 25% recorded once. The same data also contributed to another study, on T cells of mothers and their children. That work adds: Several million TCR beta reads per child versus over 10 million per mother.

Sequencing was done on a sample of blood. V gene TRBV14 combines with J gene TRBJ2-5; D possibly corresponds to TRBD1 (5 bases). The TCR was taken from a girl aged 2 to 10 in good health. CDR3 region: CASSHKGLWGKETQYF. CDR3 coding DNA: TGTGCCAGCAGCCATAAGGGGTTATGGGGAAAAGAGACCCAGTACTTC.